The sequence of this T cell receptor (beta chain) was determined in a study of T cell responses to AZD1222 COVID-19 vaccine. Turning to this clone: Its antigen is unknown.

The repertoire was sequenced with immunoSEQ multiplex PCR; TCRdb's copy has only in-frame clones and lacks some. The data show over 130,000 clones, almost 95% seen once. Study results and limitations: There were repertoire samples only from the period after the peak T cell response. The sample set comprised mostly white British donors with more females, and clonal diversity was possibly underestimated. Baseline antibody screening turned up just a handful of seropositive AZD1222 recipients.

Analyses pooled second doses at about 4 or about 12 weeks. The CDR3 totals 14 residues. Germline V lookup: CDR1 KGHSH, CDR2 LQKENI. Trimming took 3 bases from V and 3 from J; bases not matched to a gene: 3. This sequence joins TRBV18 and TRBJ2-5, with 8 positions matching TRBD1. The TCR was taken from an adult who received the AZD1222 COVID-19 vaccine. This specimen consisted of peripheral blood, obtained 28 days after the second AZD1222 dose. Here the CDR3 reads CASSPQGAKETQYF. For the CDR3, the DNA is TGTGCCAGCTCACCCCAGGGGGCGAAAGAGACCCAGTACTTC.